Reported below is one TCR beta chain. Participants, about 18 to 95 years old, spanned around 26 US areas. Assignment of participants to cohorts was predicated upon participant-reported clinical history. Using immunoSEQ multiplex PCR, the repertoire was profiled, and TCRdb retains in-frame clones only, with some absent. The sample lists more than 300,000 clones, around 87% occurring once. This record comes from a study of blood T cell repertoires in COVID-19. The wider study: Cohort 3 donors were reported recovered after two negative PCRs, clearance, or symptom resolution. Samples representing acute and convalescent COVID-19 were sourced from the United States, Italy and Spain.

This receptor was obtained from a man aged 35 to 55 in a cohort exposed to, infected with or recovered from COVID-19 (not recorded which). The sequenced sample consisted of PBMCs or T cells enriched from blood (not recorded which).

In DNA, the CDR3 is TGTGCCAGCAGTGACAGTCAAAACTATGGCTACACCTTC. Protein product: CASSDSQNYGYTF. The V gene is TRBV2, the J gene TRBJ1-2; D uncertain. CDR1 is SNHLY and CDR2 is FYNNEI in the germline V gene. The CDR3 loop spans 13 amino acids. V was trimmed by 3 bases and J by 2 bases, leaving 7 bases between them.